The sample holds a few counts of the clone carrying this T cell receptor (beta chain). Its antigen is undetermined. This CDR3 region has 14 residues. J lost 4 bases, V lost 5 bases, and 2 bases had no gene match. From germline, CDR1 is MDHEN and CDR2 SYDVKM. This specimen belongs to a study of cytomegalovirus exposure and HLA in healthy donors. General study points: The CMV antigen specificity of a few CMV-associated chains was confirmed through in vitro analysis.

The PCR ran on 60 Vbeta and 13 Jbeta primers. The data were produced by immunoSEQ multiplex PCR, yet TCRdb's version contains in-frame clones alone and is incomplete. Of roughly 150,000 clones listed, about 74% are singletons. This TCR came from a male donor in good health and CMV-seronegative. The chain employs TRBV28 and TRBJ2-5; 12 bases are a match to TRBD2. Material for sequencing was PBMCs. The CDR3 region is CASSELAGGETQYF. In nucleotides, the CDR3 is TGTGCCAGCAGTGAACTAGCGGGAGGAGAGACCCAGTACTTC.